The 31 T cell receptor beta chains presented below share a single source sample, sequenced in a study of breast tumors, draining lymph nodes, adjacent tissues. Samples came from axillary lymph nodes draining the breast cancer. In TCRdb, the multiplex PCR reads were re-called with MiXCR into one record per CDR3 protein. Counted here are 130,000 or so distinct CDR3 sequences, roughly 33% occurring once; the ten biggest clones make up about 2.5%. Sequenced: axillary lymph node tissue. The receptors stem from a female donor with breast cancer. Some clones in this sample may be carry-over from other donors' samples.

In its sample, this clonotype was seen many times. The chain carries TRBV5-4 and TRBJ2-3; perhaps TRBD2 as D (6 bases). Looked up from germline, CDR1 is SGHNT and CDR2 is YYREEE (reference sequence). The CDR3 totals 15 residues. V lost 4 bases and J 0 bases, leaving 12 bases between the germline ends. The CDR3 sequence: CASSPGVGSTDTQYF. The CDR3 DNA sequence: TGTGCCAGCAGCCCGGGGGTAGGGAGCACAGATACGCAGTATTTT.

This clonotype was detected many times. The chain joins TRBV12-3 or TRBV12-4 to TRBJ1-6; D is possibly TRBD1 (6 bases). V gave up 5 bases and J gave up 9 bases, with 11 bases separating them. CDR3 length equals 13 residues. DNA of the CDR3: TGTGCCAGCAGTGGACAGTCCGGTTCACCCCTCCACTTT. Encoded protein: CASSGQSGSPLHF.

This clonotype was recorded many times. V usage is TRBV20-1 and J usage is TRBJ1-6; D ambiguous. This CDR3 region has 13 residues. From germline, CDR1 is DFQATT and CDR2 SNEGSKA (reference sequence). V lost 4 bases, J lost 8 bases, and 12 bases lay in between. CDR3: CSANSGSDSPLHF. CDR3 coding DNA: TGCAGTGCTAATTCCGGAAGTGATTCACCCCTCCACTTT.

In the case of this clonotype: Since a much larger clone is just one base distant, this may be a read error. The chain has TRBV5-1 and TRBJ1-2; 11 nucleotides line up with TRBD1. Trimming at V came to 2 bases and at J to 3 bases, leaving 3 bases not matched to a gene. Germline CDR1 reads SGHRS; CDR2 reads YFSETQ. The CDR3 has 15 amino acids. CDR3 in DNA: TGCGCCAGCAGCTTTTCGGGACAGGGGGACTATGGCTACACCTTC. Protein: CASSFSGQGDYGYTF.

This clonotype was seen at least ten times. In DNA form, the CDR3 reads TGTGCCAGCAGCTCTGGGGCTTTCAATAGCAATCAGCCCCAGCATTTT. Translating gives CASSSGAFNSNQPQHF. The chain combines TRBV7-9 with TRBJ1-5; TRBD1 might be the D (5 bases). V was clipped by 4 bases and J by 0 bases, with 13 bases between them. From germline, CDR1 is SEHNR and CDR2 FQNEAQ (reference sequence). The CDR3 loop spans 16 amino acids.

This clonotype was counted at least ten times. This chain joins TRBV7-8 and TRBJ1-1; TRBD1 might be the D (6 bases). The germline V gene has CDR1 SGHVS and CDR2 FQNEAQ. This CDR3 spans 14 amino acids. With 2 bases removed from V and 7 bases from J, the gap between germline ends came to 14 bases. CDR3 protein: CASSLTQGMDEAFF. The CDR3 coding sequence is TGTGCCAGCAGCTTAACCCAGGGGATGGATGAAGCTTTCTTT. Full variable domain (rest looked up from reference TRBV7-8 and TRBJ1-1): GAGVSQSPRYKVAKRGQDVALRCDPISGHVSLFWYQQALGQGPEFLTYFQNEAQLDKSGLPSDRFFAERPEGSVSTLKIQRTQQEDSAVYLCASSLTQGMDEAFFGQGTRLTVV.

Notes on this clonotype: In this CDR3 the conserved last residue, phenylalanine or tryptophan, is missing, so a read error is likely. The chain combines TRBV7-3 with TRBJ1-5; possible D gene TRBD1, 5 bases. CDR1 is SGHTA, CDR2 FQGTGA, per germline. The CDR3 is 13 residues long. The V and J ends lost 2 bases and 5 bases respectively, with 7 bases between them. The CDR3 loop is CASSLGADQPQHL. Written as DNA, the CDR3 is TGTGCCAGCAGCTTAGGGGCGGATCAGCCCCAGCATCTT.

A few counts support this clonotype. The chain employs TRBV28 and TRBJ1-2, with 9 bases fitting TRBD1. The germline V gene encodes CDR1 MDHEN and CDR2 SYDVKM. Trimming took 3 bases from V and 3 from J; bases not matched to a gene: 8. There are 16 residues in the CDR3. CDR3 region: CASSFGPGQGHYGYTF. The DNA for the CDR3 is TGTGCCAGCAGTTTTGGCCCGGGACAGGGTCACTATGGCTACACCTTC.

The table lists this clonotype with many counts. In DNA, the CDR3 is TGTGCCAGCAGCCCTACAGCCTACTATGGCTACACCTTC. It is translated as CASSPTAYYGYTF. V is TRBV12-3 or TRBV12-4 and J is TRBJ1-2; D unclear. The CDR3 loop spans 13 amino acids. V gave up 6 bases and J gave up 3 bases, with 11 bases separating them.

This chain links TRBV5-6 with TRBJ2-7, with 7 bases matching TRBD1. J gave up 0 bases and V 4 bases, and 13 bases lay outside the gene matches. CDR1 is SGHDT, CDR2 YYEEEE, per germline. The CDR3 loop spans 17 amino acids. The CDR3 loop reads CASSQPPGTAHSYEQYV. CDR3 sequence (DNA): TGTGCCAGCAGCCAACCCCCCGGGACAGCTCACTCCTACGAGCAGTACGTC.

This clonotype came up a few times. This chain joins TRBV5-5 and TRBJ2-7; TRBD1 matches at 11 bases. V was pared by 1 base and J by 4 bases, with 4 bases of the junction left unmatched. Per the germline V gene, CDR1 is SGHKS and CDR2 is YYEKEE (reference sequence). The CDR3 totals 15 residues. CDR3 sequence (DNA): TGTGCCAGCAGCTTGATGGACAGGGGGCAATACGAGCAGTACTTC. Translation: CASSLMDRGQYEQYF.

The V and J genes are TRBV15 and TRBJ2-7; 10 nucleotides line up with TRBD2. Trimming at V came to 0 bases and at J to 4 bases, leaving 6 bases not matched to a gene. Germline CDR1 LNHNV, CDR2 YYDKDF (reference sequence). The CDR3 has 16 residues. For the CDR3, the DNA is TGTGCCACCAGCAGAGATACACTAGCGGGGTCATACGAGCAGTACTTC. The encoded protein is CATSRDTLAGSYEQYF.

This clonotype occurred many times. The chain employs TRBV9 and TRBJ2-7; no clear D. CDR3 length: 14 amino acids. V shed 0 bases and J shed 0 bases, with 7 bases lying between them. The germline gives CDR1 SGDLS, CDR2 YYNGEE. The CDR3 reads CASSVAPYSYEQYF. CDR3 nucleotide sequence: TGTGCCAGCAGCGTAGCACCGTACTCCTACGAGCAGTACTTC.

This clonotype was seen at least ten times. This rearrangement joins TRBV5-1 to TRBJ2-7; D gene uncertain. Germline lookup yields CDR1 SGHRS and CDR2 YFSETQ. This CDR3 has 15 residues. With 4 bases removed from V and 1 base from J, the gap between germline ends came to 15 bases. This chain's CDR3 is CASSAGPFTSYEQYF. The CDR3, as DNA: TGCGCCAGCAGCGCCGGACCGTTTACTTCCTACGAGCAGTACTTC.

The chain joins TRBV15 to TRBJ2-7, with D possibly being TRBD2 (6 bases). This CDR3 is built from 13 residues. V lost 9 bases, J lost 8 bases, and 20 bases lay in between. Germline CDR1 and CDR2: LNHNV and YYDKDF (reference sequence). DNA for the CDR3: TGTGCCACGTCACGGGGGTCCCTTTACAAGCAGTACTTC. It yields the protein CATSRGSLYKQYF. Looking up the rest from reference TRBV15 and TRBJ2-7 gives the full variable domain: DAMVIQNPRYQVTQFGKPVTLSCSQTLNHNVMYWYQQKSSQAPKLLFHYYDKDFNNEADTPDNFQSRRPNTSFCFLDIRSPGLGDTAMYLCATSRGSLYKQYFGPGTRLTVT.

This clonotype has a count of ten or more. The chain couples TRBV15 to TRBJ1-1, with TRBD1 matching 7 bases. Germline CDR1 LNHNV, CDR2 YYDKDF (reference sequence). The ends lost 3 bases at V and 4 bases at J; junction bases unmatched: 8. The CDR3 totals 15 residues. The CDR3 region has the DNA TGTGCCACCAGCAGTCGTGGCAGGGGGTTCACTGAAGCTTTCTTT. It encodes CATSSRGRGFTEAFF. Looking up the rest from reference TRBV15 and TRBJ1-1 gives the full variable domain: DAMVIQNPRYQVTQFGKPVTLSCSQTLNHNVMYWYQQKSSQAPKLLFHYYDKDFNNEADTPDNFQSRRPNTSFCFLDIRSPGLGDTAMYLCATSSRGRGFTEAFFGQGTRLTVV.

At least ten counts were recorded for this clonotype. The gene calls are TRBV6-5 and TRBJ1-2; tentatively, D is TRBD1 (6 bases). Trimming removed 10 bases at V and 8 bases at J, with 17 bases between. The CDR3 has 12 residues. Germline-derived CDR1 and CDR2 are MNHEY and SVGAGI. The CDR3 region is CAISGQTRGYTF. The CDR3 nucleotides read TGTGCCATCTCCGGACAGACTCGAGGCTACACCTTC.

The rearrangement joins TRBV11-2 to TRBJ1-1, with D uncertain. V was pared by 3 bases and J by 4 bases, with 12 bases between. The CDR3 is 14 residues long. The germline CDR1 and CDR2 sequences are SGHAT and FQNNGV. The CDR3: CASSFLLIGTEAFF. The CDR3 coding sequence is TGTGCCAGCAGCTTTTTGCTAATCGGCACTGAAGCTTTCTTT. The full variable domain, its missing parts supplied by reference TRBV11-2 and TRBJ1-1, is EAGVAQSPRYKIIEKRQSVAFWCNPISGHATLYWYQQILGQGPKLLIQFQNNGVVDDSQLPKDRFSAERLKGVDSTLKIQPAKLEDSAVYLCASSFLLIGTEAFFGQGTRLTVV.

Ten or more counts support this clonotype. The CDR3 sequence: CASSYSRQIYGYTF. In DNA, the CDR3 is TGTGCCAGCAGTTACTCGAGGCAGATCTATGGCTACACCTTC. This rearrangement joins TRBV6-5 to TRBJ1-2; no reliable D call. Germline V lookup: CDR1 MNHEY, CDR2 SVGAGI. The V end was cut by 0 bases, the J end by 4 bases, with 9 bases between. The CDR3 has 14 amino acids.

This clonotype occurred many times. The rearrangement uses TRBV18 and TRBJ2-3, with D possibly being TRBD2 (6 bases). Germline V gene data show CDR1 as KGHSH and CDR2 as LQKENI. The CDR3 length is 14 residues. Trimming pared 6 bases from V and 0 bases from J, leaving 10 bases between. The CDR3 loop reads CASSAGPSTDTQYF. CDR3 bases: TGTGCCAGCTCTGCGGGACCTAGCACAGATACGCAGTATTTT.

The V call is TRBV5-1, the J call TRBJ2-7; TRBD1 might be the D (6 bases). The CDR3 runs 12 residues. The germline V and J ends were trimmed by 4 bases and 4 bases, with 9 bases remaining between them. Germline loops: CDR1 SGHRS, CDR2 YFSETQ. The CDR3 loop reads CASSPDRYEQYF. CDR3 coding DNA: TGCGCCAGCAGCCCGGACAGATACGAGCAGTACTTC.

This clonotype was seen a few times. The chain couples TRBV10-3 to TRBJ1-1; 9 bases line up with TRBD1. Trimming took 3 bases from V and 1 from J; bases not matched to a gene: 3. This CDR3 is built from 15 residues. In germline, CDR1 is ENHRY, CDR2 SYGVKD. CDR3 in DNA: TGTGCCATCAGTGATAAGGGACAGGGGAACACTGAAGCTTTCTTT. The encoded protein is CAISDKGQGNTEAFF.

This chain connects TRBV5-1 to TRBJ2-1; the match to TRBD1 covers 8 bases. Germline V gene sequence: CDR1 SGHRS, CDR2 YFSETQ. The CDR3 length is 14 residues. The J segment lost 7 bases and the V segment lost 0 bases, leaving 3 bases of the junction unmatched. The CDR3 nucleotides read TGCGCCAGCAGCTTGGGACAGGGGTATAATGAGCAGTTCTTC. Residues: CASSLGQGYNEQFF.

This clonotype was recorded a few times. A single base separates this from a much larger clone, so it may be a read error. The rearrangement joins TRBV7-2 to TRBJ2-2, with 7 bases aligning to TRBD1. This CDR3 contains 15 residues. Germline CDR1 and CDR2: SGHTA and FQGNSA. The CDR3 DNA is TGTGCCAGCACCACCGGACAGGCGCCGTCCGGGGAGCTGCTTTTT. This sequence encodes CASTTGQAPSGELLF.

There are many counts of this clonotype. The chain uses TRBV6-5 and TRBJ2-6; D possibly corresponds to TRBD1 (5 bases). The CDR3 consists of 15 residues. Trimming removed 6 bases at V and 2 bases at J, with 11 bases between. Germline V gives CDR1 MNHEY, CDR2 SVGAGI. The CDR3 coding sequence is TGTGCCAGCAGCCGGCGACAGCCTGGGGCCAACGTCCTGACTTTC. This encodes CASSRRQPGANVLTF.

A remark on this clonotype: This may be a read error: a much more frequent sequence differs by one nucleotide. Because the CDR3 is missing its conserved closing phenylalanine or tryptophan, this is likely a read error. The V gene is TRBV20-1, the J gene TRBJ2-4, with TRBD1 identical over 8 bases. The CDR3 sequence is 12 residues long. With V trimmed by 4 bases and J by 8 bases, 4 bases remained unmatched. Germline V CDR1 and CDR2: DFQATT, SNEGSKA (reference sequence). The CDR3 DNA reads TGCAGTGCTAAAGGACAGGGCTACATTCAGTACCTC. Translated, it gives CSAKGQGYIQYL.

The genes are TRBV29-1 and TRBJ1-5; D is uncertain. This CDR3 comprises 11 residues. Between the trimmed V and J ends, which lost 4 bases and 11 bases, there was a span of 12 bases. Germline CDR1 reads SQVTM; CDR2 reads ANQGSEA. The CDR3 DNA reads TGCAGCGTTGTGGTACAAGAGACCCAGCATTTT. Translation gives CSVVVQETQHF.

This clonotype appeared many times. CDR3 sequence: CASSLGPGYTF. CDR3 sequence (DNA): TGTGCCAGCAGTCTCGGACCGGGCTACACCTTC. The chain recombines TRBV12-3 or TRBV12-4 with TRBJ1-2; D unclear. Trimming stripped 5 bases from V and 8 bases from J, with 9 bases between. This CDR3 is built from 11 residues.

The chain links TRBV20-1 to TRBJ1-6; possibly TRBD1 for D (5 bases). Looked up from germline, CDR1 is DFQATT and CDR2 is SNEGSKA (reference sequence). This CDR3 has 14 residues. Trimming cost V 8 bases and J 11 bases, with 22 bases left between them. The CDR3 DNA sequence: TGCAGTACCTTAGGACCAAGGGGCACGCCACCCCTCCACTTT. Its protein is CSTLGPRGTPPLHF.

Regarding this clonotype: The CDR3 end shows no conserved phenylalanine or tryptophan, and so a read error is likely. The DNA is omitted, as the CDR3 cannot be located on it reliably, and the CDR3 follows TCRdb's listing. V usage is TRBV7-3 and J usage is TRBJ1-2; the table gives TRBD1 as D, unverified against the DNA. Counting both end residues, the CDR3 totals 14 amino acids. Germline V lookup: CDR1 SGHTA, CDR2 FQGTGA. CDR3 protein: CASSPKGTDYGHTL.

This clonotype was counted many times. The chain couples TRBV11-2 to TRBJ2-5; the D is unclear. Trimming took off 1 base at V and 4 bases at J, with 7 bases between the two ends. The CDR3 loop spans 13 amino acids. Germline V gene data show CDR1 as SGHAT and CDR2 as FQNNGV. The CDR3: CASSLAPVETQYF. CDR3 nucleotide sequence: TGTGCCAGCAGCTTAGCCCCGGTAGAGACCCAGTACTTC.